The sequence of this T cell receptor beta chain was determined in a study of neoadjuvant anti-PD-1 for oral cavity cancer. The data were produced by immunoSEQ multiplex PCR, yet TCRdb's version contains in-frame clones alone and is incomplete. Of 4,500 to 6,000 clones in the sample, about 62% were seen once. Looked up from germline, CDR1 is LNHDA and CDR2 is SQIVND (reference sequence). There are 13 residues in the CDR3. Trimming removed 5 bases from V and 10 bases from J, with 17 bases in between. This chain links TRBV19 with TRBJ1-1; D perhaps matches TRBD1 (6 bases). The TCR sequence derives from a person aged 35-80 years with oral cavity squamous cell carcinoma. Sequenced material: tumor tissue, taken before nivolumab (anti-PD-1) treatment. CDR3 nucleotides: TGTGCCAGTAGTTCCCGGGGGGCACGGTTAGCTTTCTTT. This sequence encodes CASSSRGARLAFF.